One and the same sample provided the 11 T cell receptor beta chains below, sequenced in a study of blood T cell dynamics during melanoma immunotherapy. Regarding time point: pre-treatment baseline. Generated by immunoSEQ multiplex PCR, the TCRdb table keeps only in-frame clones and is missing some. Of about 11,000 clones listed, roughly 80% are singletons. The sample in question was blood, obtained from a patient treated with checkpoint blockade. These TCRs come from a human donor with melanoma.

This rearrangement joins TRBV7-9 to TRBJ2-1; 9 bases are shared with TRBD1. Trimming at V came to 4 bases and at J to 6 bases, leaving 7 bases not matched to a gene. This CDR3 spans 15 amino acids. In germline, CDR1 is SEHNR, CDR2 FQNEAQ (reference sequence). CDR3 in amino acids: CASSYWTGEGNEQFF. DNA of the CDR3: TGTGCCAGCAGCTACTGGACAGGGGAGGGCAATGAGCAGTTCTTC.

This clone appeared once. This chain uses TRBV5-1 with TRBJ1-1; the match to TRBD1 covers 8 bases. Germline V lookup: CDR1 SGHRS, CDR2 YFSETQ. Trimming at V came to 2 bases and at J to 1 base, leaving 4 bases not matched to a gene. The CDR3 totals 15 residues. The CDR3 region has the DNA TGCGCCAGCAGCTTTTCCGGACAGGGGAACACTGAAGCTTTCTTT. This translates into CASSFSGQGNTEAFF.

The sample holds one count of this clone. The chain uses TRBV6-1 and TRBJ2-3; D possibly corresponds to TRBD1 (6 bases). V shed 7 bases and J shed 2 bases, with 10 bases lying between them. This CDR3 spans 13 amino acids. Germline CDR1 and CDR2: MNHNS and SASEGT. In nucleotides, the CDR3 is TGTGCCAGCACACAGGGCCCCACAGATACGCAGTATTTT. Translated, it gives CASTQGPTDTQYF.

The chain uses TRBV6-5 and TRBJ1-4; D unresolved. The CDR3 is 11 residues long. V was pared by 4 bases and J by 10 bases, with 7 bases between. Per the germline V gene, CDR1 is MNHEY and CDR2 is SVGAGI. The CDR3 DNA is TGTGCCAGCAGTTCCCAAGGAAAACTGTTTTTT. Its translation: CASSSQGKLFF.

The genes are TRBV19 and TRBJ2-7; 8 positions agree with TRBD1. CDR1 is LNHDA and CDR2 is SQIVND in the germline V gene (reference sequence). V was clipped by 8 bases and J by 3 bases; unmatched bases: 6. CDR3 size: 13 residues. The CDR3 spells CASGGQGGYEQYF. For the CDR3, the DNA is TGTGCCAGTGGAGGACAGGGAGGCTACGAGCAGTACTTC.

This clone was counted between two and nine times. This chain links TRBV6-1 with TRBJ1-5, with TRBD1 matching 9 bases. Germline V gene lookup returns CDR1 MNHNS and CDR2 SASEGT. The CDR3 loop spans 16 amino acids. The ends lost 1 base at V and 4 bases at J; junction bases unmatched: 5. CDR3 in amino acids: CASSEGGQGLNQPQHF. Written as DNA, the CDR3 is TGTGCCAGCAGTGAAGGGGGACAGGGACTTAATCAGCCCCAGCATTTT.

The chain joins TRBV10-3 to TRBJ2-3; TRBD2 agrees at 15 bases. Trimming took 3 bases from V and 10 from J; bases not matched to a gene: 14. CDR3 length equals 18 residues. Germline V gene data show CDR1 as ENHRY and CDR2 as SYGVKD. CDR3 DNA: TGTGCCATCAGTGAAGGATCGGGGGGACTAGCGGGAGGTGAGGCGCAGTATTTT. This codes for CAISEGSGGLAGGEAQYF.

The chain recombines TRBV5-1 with TRBJ2-3; a possible D gene is TRBD1 (6 bases). Between the trimmed V and J ends, which lost 2 bases and 2 bases, there was a span of 9 bases. This CDR3 has 14 residues. In germline, CDR1 is SGHRS, CDR2 YFSETQ. In DNA, the CDR3 is TGCGCCAGCAGCTTAGGACAGTCCACAGATACGCAGTATTTT. As protein: CASSLGQSTDTQYF.

The J gene is TRBJ2-6, the V gene TRBV15, with a weak D call TRBD2 (5 bases). Trimming removed 0 bases at V and 3 bases at J, with 9 bases between. There are 16 residues in the CDR3. The germline V gene has CDR1 LNHNV and CDR2 YYDKDF (reference sequence). The CDR3 loop reads CATSRDRGYGANVLTF. Here the CDR3 DNA reads TGTGCCACCAGCAGAGATCGAGGGTATGGGGCCAACGTCCTGACTTTC.

The V gene is TRBV7-9, the J gene TRBJ2-7; tentative D call: TRBD1 (6 bases). V was shortened by 3 bases and J by 1 base, with 16 bases between the two germline ends. The CDR3 is 16 residues long. Germline V gene sequence: CDR1 SEHNR, CDR2 FQNEAQ (reference sequence). The CDR3 sequence: CASSFSWTEASYEQYF. The DNA of the CDR3 is TGTGCCAGCAGCTTCAGCTGGACAGAAGCATCCTACGAGCAGTACTTC.

J is TRBJ2-3 and V is TRBV7-2, with D possibly TRBD2 on 5 matching bases. The germline gives CDR1 SGHTA, CDR2 FQGNSA. CDR3 size: 14 residues. V dropped 0 bases and J dropped 5 bases, with 9 bases sitting between them. The CDR3 sequence: CASSLAGVRDTQYF. CDR3 DNA sequence: TGTGCCAGCAGCTTAGCGGGAGTTAGAGATACGCAGTATTTT.